Listed below are T cell receptor beta chains from one sample, sequenced in a study of T cell changes during pregnancy in multiple sclerosis. Assay: immunoSEQ multiplex PCR; the TCRdb copy retains only in-frame clones and omits some. The sample records about 25,000 clones, about 92% being singletons. The sequencing used CD8+ T cells from peripheral blood mononuclear cells, collected in the third trimester of pregnancy. The receptor set was obtained from a female donor in good health, enrolled as a control in a pregnancy study. CDR3s include the opening cysteine and the closing phenylalanine or tryptophan. The order of the fields is D gene, CDR3 length, clone size, J gene, V gene, CDR3 protein, CDR3 DNA. A D gene is named only where the DNA matches it firmly. Where a row states a size, it is once, few, many or the class of an expanded clone; other rows omit it.

>NA|15|NA|TRBJ2-3|TRBV6-1
CASRTHVPYPDTQYF
TGTGCCAGCAGAACTCATGTTCCCTACCCAGATACGCAGTATTTT
>NA|15|NA|TRBJ2-7|TRBV28
CASSSQDSSRGEQYF
TGTGCCAGCAGTTCCCAAGACTCATCCCGGGGTGAGCAGTACTTC
>TRBD1|16|NA|TRBJ2-2|TRBV4-2
CASSQDAGTGSGELFF
TGTGCCAGCAGCCAAGATGCAGGGACAGGGTCCGGGGAGCTGTTTTTT
>NA|15|few|TRBJ2-1|TRBV7-9
CASTAGTPRPDEQFF
TGCGCCAGCACCGCGGGAACCCCCCGGCCAGATGAGCAGTTCTTC
>TRBD1|15|NA|TRBJ2-7|TRBV30
CAWSAEAGGWYEQYF
TGTGCCTGGAGTGCTGAGGCAGGGGGTTGGTACGAGCAGTACTTC
>NA|15|few|TRBJ2-1|TRBV11-3
CASSLDLAGGNEQFF
TGTGCCAGCAGCTTAGATTTGGCGGGCGGCAATGAGCAGTTCTTC
>TRBD2|14|NA|TRBJ2-1|TRBV6-4
CASSESSGGNEQFF
TGTGCCAGCAGTGAGTCTAGCGGGGGGAATGAGCAGTTCTTC
>NA|13|NA|TRBJ1-2|TRBV19
CASRGSGDYGYTF
TGTGCCAGTAGGGGCAGCGGGGACTATGGCTACACCTTC
>TRBD2|18|NA|TRBJ2-2|TRBV27
CARTTSGRAWGGTGELFF
TGTGCCAGGACGACTAGCGGGAGGGCCTGGGGAGGAACCGGGGAGCTGTTTTTT
>NA|14|NA|TRBJ2-1|TRBV7-2
CASSFGAVGNEQFF
TGTGCCAGCAGCTTTGGAGCGGTGGGCAATGAGCAGTTCTTC
>NA|15|NA|TRBJ2-1|TRBV19
CASSIKNQGYNEQFF
TGTGCCAGTAGTATTAAGAATCAGGGGTACAATGAGCAGTTCTTC
>NA|14|NA|TRBJ2-5|TRBV2
CASSETSVGETQYF
TGTGCCAGCAGCGAAACTAGTGTTGGGGAGACCCAGTACTTC
>NA|15|NA|TRBJ1-2|TRBV7-2
CASTDPPGTSDGYTF
TGTGCCAGCACCGATCCTCCCGGGACATCGGATGGCTACACCTTC
>TRBD1|16|NA|TRBJ1-1|TRBV9
CASSVVRGTGGTEAFF
TGTGCCAGCAGCGTAGTTCGGGGGACAGGGGGCACTGAAGCTTTCTTT
>NA|13|NA|TRBJ2-3|TRBV11-2
CASSLYLTDTQYF
TGTGCCAGCAGCTTATATCTCACAGATACGCAGTATTTT
>TRBD2|15|NA|TRBJ2-7|TRBV18
CASSPASGIYYEQYF
TGTGCCAGCTCTCCCGCTAGCGGGATTTACTACGAGCAGTACTTC
>NA|17|NA|TRBJ1-1|TRBV27
CASSFSRAGDRNTEAFF
TGTGCCAGCAGTTTTTCTAGGGCAGGGGACCGGAACACTGAAGCTTTCTTT
>NA|15|NA|TRBJ2-3|TRBV10-1
CASSEIRGSTDTQYF
TGCGCCAGCAGTGAAATTAGGGGTAGCACAGATACGCAGTATTTT
>TRBD1|13|NA|TRBJ1-2|TRBV5-6
CASSPTGDYGYTF
TGTGCCAGCAGTCCAACAGGGGACTATGGCTACACCTTC
>NA|15|once|TRBJ1-4|TRBV5-1
CASSRDKVVNEKLFF
TGCGCCAGCAGCCGGGACAAGGTCGTCAATGAAAAACTGTTTTTT
>NA|13|NA|TRBJ2-2|TRBV5-6
CASSLALTGELFF
TGTGCCAGCAGCTTGGCTCTGACCGGGGAGCTGTTTTTT
>NA|12|NA|TRBJ2-2|TRBV6-6
CATEPDTGELFF
TGTGCCACCGAGCCCGACACCGGGGAGCTGTTTTTT
>TRBD1|15|NA|TRBJ1-1|TRBV15
CATSARGQGVVEAFF
TGTGCCACCAGCGCTAGGGGACAGGGGGTGGTTGAAGCTTTCTTT
>NA|15|NA|TRBJ1-5|TRBV19
CASGQSMNSYQPQHF
TGTGCCAGCGGCCAATCCATGAACAGCTACCAGCCCCAGCATTTT
>NA|16|NA|TRBJ1-2|TRBV7-6
CASSLDTIGTLYGYTF
TGTGCCAGCAGCTTAGACACGATTGGGACATTATATGGCTACACCTTC
>TRBD2|15|NA|TRBJ2-1|TRBV28
CASSSGTSFGNEQFF
TGTGCCAGCAGTTCCGGGACTAGCTTCGGGAATGAGCAGTTCTTC
>NA|16|NA|TRBJ2-1|TRBV25-1
CASSETVLAEVDEQFF
TGTGCCAGCAGTGAAACGGTTTTAGCGGAAGTGGATGAGCAGTTCTTC
>NA|14|NA|TRBJ1-1|TRBV19
CASSPHTGKTEAFF
TGTGCCAGTAGTCCTCATACAGGGAAAACTGAAGCTTTCTTT
>NA|14|NA|TRBJ1-4|TRBV19
CASSQGDEYEKLFF
TGTGCCAGTAGTCAAGGGGATGAGTATGAAAAACTGTTTTTT
>TRBD2|15|NA|TRBJ2-7|TRBV2
CASSEGSGSIYEQYF
TGTGCCAGCAGTGAGGGAAGCGGGAGCATCTACGAGCAGTACTTC
>NA|15|NA|TRBJ2-7|TRBV28
CASCPGVGWGSEQYF
TGTGCCAGTTGTCCAGGGGTTGGGTGGGGTAGCGAGCAGTACTTC
>NA|11|NA|TRBJ2-7|TRBV19
CASRSGNEQYF
TGTGCCAGTAGATCGGGAAACGAGCAGTACTTC
>NA|14|NA|TRBJ2-7|TRBV7-2
CASSLVTSSYEQYF
TGTGCCAGCAGCTTAGTTACCAGTTCCTACGAGCAGTACTTC
>NA|12|NA|TRBJ2-1|TRBV29-1
CSLREAYNEQFF
TGCAGCCTCCGAGAGGCCTACAATGAGCAGTTCTTC
>NA|15|NA|TRBJ1-1|TRBV11-2
CASSLGVSVRTEAFF
TGTGCCAGCAGCTTAGGCGTTTCGGTGAGGACTGAAGCTTTCTTT
>NA|11|NA|TRBJ2-2|TRBV20-1
CSARDYGELFF
TGCAGTGCTAGAGATTACGGGGAGCTGTTTTTT
>NA|14|NA|TRBJ2-5|TRBV6-5
CASSLLRAELTQYF
TGTGCCAGCAGTTTGTTGAGGGCTGAATTGACCCAGTACTTC
>NA|15|NA|TRBJ1-1|TRBV5-4
CASSLVVGGDTEAFF
TGTGCCAGCAGCTTGGTTGTAGGGGGGGACACTGAAGCTTTCTTT
>NA|13|NA|TRBJ1-2|TRBV6-5
CASSYGQSYGYTF
TGTGCCAGCAGTTACGGGCAGAGCTATGGCTACACCTTC
>TRBD1|16|NA|TRBJ2-1|TRBV27
CASKRGTGSRYNEQFF
TGTGCCAGCAAGCGCGGGACAGGGAGTCGATACAATGAGCAGTTCTTC
>TRBD1|13|NA|TRBJ1-1|TRBV2
CASMGQGWTEAFF
TGTGCCAGCATGGGACAGGGGTGGACTGAAGCTTTCTTT
>NA|15|NA|TRBJ1-2|TRBV4-1
CASSLGQPAGDGYTF
TGCGCCAGCAGCCTAGGACAGCCAGCGGGGGATGGCTACACCTTC
>NA|17|NA|TRBJ2-3|TRBV7-9
CASSEPRLGSLEDTQYF
TGTGCCAGCAGCGAACCGCGACTAGGATCCCTAGAAGATACGCAGTATTTT
>NA|15|once|TRBJ2-7|TRBV30
CAWSVQQGPFYEQYF
TGTGCCTGGAGTGTACAACAGGGCCCTTTCTACGAGCAGTACTTC
>TRBD1|12|NA|TRBJ2-5|TRBV11-3
CASRGRGETQYF
TGTGCCAGCAGGGGCAGGGGGGAGACCCAGTACTTC
>NA|14|NA|TRBJ2-1|TRBV6-5
CASSYLGQKGVQFF
TGTGCCAGCAGTTATTTGGGCCAGAAAGGGGTGCAGTTCTTC
>TRBD1|14|NA|TRBJ2-1|TRBV6-5
CASSLQGALDEQFF
TGTGCCAGCAGTTTACAGGGGGCTTTGGATGAGCAGTTCTTC
>NA|13|NA|TRBJ1-2|TRBV10-3
CAISEIANYGYTF
TGTGCCATCAGTGAAATAGCTAACTATGGCTACACCTTC
>NA|11|NA|TRBJ1-1|TRBV28
CASTVGTEAFF
TGTGCCAGCACGGTTGGCACTGAAGCTTTCTTT
>TRBD1|17|NA|TRBJ2-7|TRBV28
CASSFGDRESVKGEQYF
TGTGCCAGCAGTTTCGGGGACAGGGAATCCGTCAAGGGAGAGCAGTACTTC
>NA|15|NA|TRBJ2-7|TRBV10-1
CASSDSGHYSYEQYF
TGCGCCAGCAGTGACTCCGGACATTATTCCTACGAGCAGTACTTC
>NA|16|NA|TRBJ2-6|TRBV6-4
CASSASGESGANVLTF
TGTGCCAGCAGTGCATCAGGGGAATCTGGGGCCAACGTCCTGACTTTC
>NA|14|NA|TRBJ2-3|TRBV4-2
CASSQEVLGDTQYF
TGTGCCAGCAGCCAAGAGGTCCTAGGAGATACGCAGTATTTT